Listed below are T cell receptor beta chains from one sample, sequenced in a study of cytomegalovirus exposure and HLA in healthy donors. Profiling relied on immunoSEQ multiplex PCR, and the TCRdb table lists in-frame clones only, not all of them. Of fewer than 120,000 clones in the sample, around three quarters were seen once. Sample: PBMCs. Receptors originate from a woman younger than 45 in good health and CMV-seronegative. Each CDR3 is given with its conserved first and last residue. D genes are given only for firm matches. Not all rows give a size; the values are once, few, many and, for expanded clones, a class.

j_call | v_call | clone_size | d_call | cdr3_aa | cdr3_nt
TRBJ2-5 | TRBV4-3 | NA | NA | CASSQDRGETQYF | TGCGCCAGCAGCCAAGATCGAGGGGAGACCCAGTACTTC
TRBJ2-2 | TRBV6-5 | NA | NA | CASRLQGSGELFF | TGTGCCAGCAGGCTACAGGGCTCCGGGGAGCTGTTTTTT
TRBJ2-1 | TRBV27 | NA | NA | CASRVPGLFNEQFF | TGTGCCAGCAGGGTACCGGGACTTTTCAATGAGCAGTTCTTC
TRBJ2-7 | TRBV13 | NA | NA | CASSFWGRSSYEQYF | TGTGCCAGCAGCTTTTGGGGGCGTAGCTCCTACGAGCAGTACTTC
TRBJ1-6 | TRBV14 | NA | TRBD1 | CASSQLRGRSPLHF | TGTGCCAGCAGCCAACTCAGGGGGCGATCACCCCTCCACTTT
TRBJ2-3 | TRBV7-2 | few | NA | CASSSSGSTDTQYF | TGTGCCAGCAGCTCGAGCGGGAGCACAGATACGCAGTATTTT
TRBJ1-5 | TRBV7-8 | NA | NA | CASSRTGNQPQHF | TGTGCCAGCAGCCGGACAGGCAATCAGCCCCAGCATTTT
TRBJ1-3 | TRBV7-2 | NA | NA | CASSVDTAPGNTIYF | TGTGCCAGCAGCGTCGACACCGCACCTGGAAACACCATATATTTT
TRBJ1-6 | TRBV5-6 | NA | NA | CASSFRESPLHF | TGTGCCAGCAGCTTCCGGGAATCACCCCTCCACTTT
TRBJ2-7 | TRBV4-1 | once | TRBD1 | CASSPPTGGLYEQYF | TGCGCCAGCAGCCCCCCGACAGGGGGCCTCTACGAGCAGTACTTC